This T cell receptor (beta chain) derives from a study of CD4+ T cells in melanoma. Whole-study findings and limits: Reportedly, melanoma neoantigen-specific CD4+ T cells showed varied differentiation states. A reported correlation linked neoantigen-specific CD4+ T cells to CD8+, macrophage and B cell function.

Here immunoSEQ multiplex PCR was the method, and the copy in TCRdb shows in-frame clones only, minus some. The table lists over 6,500 clones, 50% to 75% of them singletons, with 22% in the top ten. This CDR3 spans 15 amino acids. CDR1 and CDR2 from the germline V gene are MNHEY and SVGAGI. V was trimmed by 0 bases and J by 4 bases, leaving 10 bases between them. Concerning this clone: Its antigen is as yet unknown.

This receptor was obtained from a human donor with melanoma. The chain links TRBV6-5 to TRBJ2-1; tentatively, D is TRBD2 (6 bases). Input material: cells from a culture (not recorded whether cultured in vitro). CDR3 loop: CASSYSNRGYNEQFF. CDR3 nucleotide sequence: TGTGCCAGCAGTTACTCGAACCGGGGGTACAATGAGCAGTTCTTC.